These T cell receptor beta chains were read from a single sample in a study of cytomegalovirus exposure and HLA in healthy donors. The table came from immunoSEQ multiplex PCR; TCRdb's copy has only in-frame clones and leaves some out. The table lists hundreds of thousands of clones, more than 75% of them singletons. Source material: PBMCs. These receptors were collected from a man aged 18-30 years in good health and CMV-seropositive. CDR3s include the opening cysteine and the closing phenylalanine or tryptophan. A D gene is named only where the DNA matches it firmly. Expanded clones are given a class, and other clones once, few, many or no size at all.

CDR3 protein | CDR3 DNA | V gene | clone size | D gene | J gene
CASSLFGFQPQHF | TGTGCCAGCAGTCTGTTCGGATTTCAGCCCCAGCATTTT | TRBV5-4 | once | - | TRBJ1-5
CASSDWRGRIYEQYF | TGTGCCAGCAGTGACTGGAGGGGGCGCATCTACGAGCAGTACTTC | TRBV6-1 | - | - | TRBJ2-7
CSVGGYTF | TGCAGCGTTGGTGGCTACACCTTC | TRBV29-1 | - | - | TRBJ1-2
CASSGNEREGSYEQYF | TGCGCCAGCAGCGGGAATGAGCGGGAGGGCTCCTACGAGCAGTACTTC | TRBV5-1 | - | TRBD2 | TRBJ2-7
CASSLVSSGGYNEQFF | TGTGCCAGCAGCTTAGTTTCTAGCGGGGGGTACAATGAGCAGTTCTTC | TRBV11-2 | - | TRBD2 | TRBJ2-1
CSVDLGLNQPQHF | TGCAGCGTTGACCTGGGGCTCAATCAGCCCCAGCATTTT | TRBV29-1 | few | - | TRBJ1-5
CASSLLQANYGYTF | TGTGCCAGCAGCTTGCTACAGGCTAACTATGGCTACACCTTC | TRBV5-6 | - | - | TRBJ1-2
CASSTQGNTEAFF | TGCGCCAGCAGCACACAGGGAAACACTGAAGCTTTCTTT | TRBV5-1 | - | - | TRBJ1-1
CASSQETGPLITDTQYF | TGCGCCAGCAGCCAAGAGACAGGGCCCCTAATCACAGATACGCAGTATTTT | TRBV4-3 | - | TRBD1 | TRBJ2-3
CSVSGVSYNEQFF | TGCAGCGTTTCTGGTGTATCCTACAATGAGCAGTTCTTC | TRBV29-1 | - | - | TRBJ2-1
CSASALAGGFF | TGCAGTGCTAGTGCACTAGCGGGGGGGTTCTTC | TRBV20-1 | - | TRBD2 | TRBJ2-1
CASSTRGRGTDTQYF | TGTGCCAGCAGTACCCGCGGGAGGGGAACAGATACGCAGTATTTT | TRBV6-6 | - | TRBD2 | TRBJ2-3
CASSHGTSESNEQFF | TGTGCCAGCAGTCACGGGACTAGCGAATCCAATGAGCAGTTCTTC | TRBV28 | - | TRBD2 | TRBJ2-1
CASRRGGMEGDTQYF | TGTGCCAGCAGGCGGGGCGGGATGGAGGGGGATACGCAGTATTTT | TRBV6-5 | once | - | TRBJ2-3
CASRNRQGYEQYF | TGTGCCAGCAGAAACAGACAGGGTTACGAGCAGTACTTC | TRBV5-8 | - | TRBD1 | TRBJ2-7
CASKLGLGAQPQHF | TGCGCCAGCAAACTGGGACTGGGCGCTCAGCCCCAGCATTTT | TRBV23-1 | - | - | TRBJ1-5
CASSASRSTGELFF | TGTGCCAGCAGCGCCTCACGCTCCACCGGGGAGCTGTTTTTT | TRBV7-2 | - | - | TRBJ2-2
CASGSGQVITDTQYF | TGTGCCAGCGGGTCCGGACAGGTGATCACAGATACGCAGTATTTT | TRBV2 | - | TRBD1 | TRBJ2-3
CAISESTLPGANVLTF | TGTGCCATCAGTGAGTCGACACTACCTGGGGCCAACGTCCTGACTTTC | TRBV10-3 | - | - | TRBJ2-6
CASSGPGYGYTF | TGTGCCAGCAGTGGCCCAGGATATGGCTACACCTTC | TRBV6-1 | - | - | TRBJ1-2
CASIQDRSSYEQYF | TGTGCCAGCATCCAGGACAGGAGCTCCTACGAGCAGTACTTC | TRBV2 | once | TRBD1 | TRBJ2-7
CASSTTYTEAFF | TGTGCCAGCAGTACAACGTACACTGAAGCTTTCTTT | TRBV6-1 | once | - | TRBJ1-1
CAWRWGPGGYGYTF | TGTGCCTGGAGGTGGGGCCCGGGGGGGTATGGCTACACCTTC | TRBV30 | - | - | TRBJ1-2
CASSFMVVAGSSYEQYF | TGTGCCAGCAGCTTTATGGTGGTAGCGGGGAGCTCCTACGAGCAGTACTTC | TRBV11-1 | - | TRBD2 | TRBJ2-7
CASSPLEATEPSSGANVLTF | TGTGCCAGCAGCCCACTTGAAGCGACAGAACCGAGCTCTGGGGCCAACGTCCTGACTTTC | TRBV14 | - | - | TRBJ2-6
CASRRPSRGNTEAFF | TGTGCCAGCAGGCGCCCGAGCAGGGGGAACACTGAAGCTTTCTTT | TRBV6-5 | - | - | TRBJ1-1
CASAGAMNTEAFF | TGCGCCAGCGCAGGGGCCATGAACACTGAAGCTTTCTTT | TRBV5-1 | - | - | TRBJ1-1
CSASLYEQYF | TGCAGTGCTAGTCTTTACGAGCAGTACTTC | TRBV20-1 | - | - | TRBJ2-7
CASSMTGVTDTQYF | TGTGCCAGCAGCATGACAGGGGTTACAGATACGCAGTATTTT | TRBV9 | - | TRBD1 | TRBJ2-3
CASSLDRVREQYF | TGTGCCAGCAGCTTGGACAGGGTGAGAGAGCAGTACTTC | TRBV5-4 | - | - | TRBJ2-7
CASSLTGAGYEQYF | TGTGCCAGCAGCCTCACCGGGGCAGGATACGAGCAGTACTTC | TRBV28 | once | - | TRBJ2-7
CASSLAYSHNEQFF | TGCGCCAGCAGCTTGGCCTACTCCCACAATGAGCAGTTCTTC | TRBV5-1 | - | - | TRBJ2-1
CASSRATDDPYYTF | TGTGCCAGCAGTAGGGCAACAGACGACCCTTACTACACCTTC | TRBV6-1 | - | - | TRBJ1-2
CASSGDRGLSGELFF | TGCGCCAGCAGCGGAGACAGGGGTTTGTCCGGGGAGCTGTTTTTT | TRBV5-1 | - | TRBD1 | TRBJ2-2
CASSHRASQGDQPQHF | TGCGCCAGCAGCCACCGAGCCTCACAGGGAGATCAGCCCCAGCATTTT | TRBV4-1 | - | - | TRBJ1-5
CASSVERESPYF | TGTGCCAGCAGCGTAGAGCGGGAGAGCCCGTATTTT | TRBV9 | - | TRBD2 | TRBJ2-3
CASSIYWARGYTF | TGTGCCAGTAGTATCTATTGGGCAAGAGGCTACACCTTC | TRBV19 | - | - | TRBJ1-2
CASSLLGSYNEQFF | TGTGCCAGCAGCTTACTCGGCTCCTACAATGAGCAGTTCTTC | TRBV7-3 | - | - | TRBJ2-1
CASSRRQTSSYNEQFF | TGTGCCAGCAGCCGTCGACAGACGAGCTCCTACAATGAGCAGTTCTTC | TRBV14 | - | - | TRBJ2-1
CASSLSGADGQPQHF | TGCGCCAGCAGCTTGTCCGGGGCCGACGGTCAGCCCCAGCATTTT | TRBV5-1 | - | - | TRBJ1-5
CASRQGGNQPQHF | TGTGCCAGCAGACAGGGGGGCAATCAGCCCCAGCATTTT | TRBV27 | few | TRBD1 | TRBJ1-5
CASSPPVGLDTEAFF | TGTGCCAGCTCACCCCCCGTCGGCTTAGACACTGAAGCTTTCTTT | TRBV18 | few | - | TRBJ1-1
CASLDRGAYEQYF | TGTGCCAGCCTCGACAGGGGTGCCTACGAGCAGTACTTC | TRBV2 | - | TRBD1 | TRBJ2-7
CAWKGTLNTEAFF | TGTGCCTGGAAAGGCACCTTGAACACTGAAGCTTTCTTT | TRBV30 | - | - | TRBJ1-1
CAWSVGQMGTQYF | TGTGCCTGGAGTGTAGGACAGATGGGGACCCAGTACTTC | TRBV30 | - | - | TRBJ2-5
CAIVAGGLDNEQFF | TGTGCCATCGTAGCGGGAGGGTTGGACAATGAGCAGTTCTTC | TRBV7-9 | - | TRBD2 | TRBJ2-1
CAWSEEAGGYNEQFF | TGTGCCTGGAGTGAGGAGGCGGGAGGATACAATGAGCAGTTCTTC | TRBV30 | - | TRBD2 | TRBJ2-1
CSVIAGDYTEAFF | TGCAGCGTTATAGCGGGGGATTACACTGAAGCTTTCTTT | TRBV29-1 | once | - | TRBJ1-1
CASSVASGYNNEQFF | TGTGCCAGCAGCGTAGCTAGCGGCTATAACAATGAGCAGTTCTTC | TRBV9 | - | TRBD2 | TRBJ2-1
CATPRRGDRAMNTEAFF | TGTGCCACTCCGCGCCGGGGGGACAGGGCTATGAACACTGAAGCTTTCTTT | TRBV21-1 | - | - | TRBJ1-1